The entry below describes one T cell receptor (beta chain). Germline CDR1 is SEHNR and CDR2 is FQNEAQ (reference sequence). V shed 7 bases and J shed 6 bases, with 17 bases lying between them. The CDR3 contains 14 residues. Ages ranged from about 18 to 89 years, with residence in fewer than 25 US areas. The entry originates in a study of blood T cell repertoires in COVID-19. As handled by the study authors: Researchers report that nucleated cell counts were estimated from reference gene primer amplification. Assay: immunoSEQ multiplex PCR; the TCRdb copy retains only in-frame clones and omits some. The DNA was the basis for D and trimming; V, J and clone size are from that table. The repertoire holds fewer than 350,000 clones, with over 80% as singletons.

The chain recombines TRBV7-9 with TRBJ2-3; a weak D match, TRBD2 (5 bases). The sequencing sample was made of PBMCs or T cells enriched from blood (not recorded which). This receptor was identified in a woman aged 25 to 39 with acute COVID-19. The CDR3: CASKLATLEDTQYF. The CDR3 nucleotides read TGTGCCAGCAAGCTAGCCACCCTCGAGGATACGCAGTATTTT.